This TCR beta chain was sequenced during a study of early T cells in non-severe SARS-CoV-2 infection. Study as a whole: Sequenced bulk RNA came from whole blood that was unsorted, and chains were unpaired. Notes on the study in general: Matches to VDJdb favored anti-spike CD8 responses and missed private and CD4 specificities.

CDR1 is SGHRS and CDR2 is YFSETQ in the germline V gene. The CDR3 has 11 amino acids. Trimming took 4 bases from V and 4 from J, leaving 6 bases between them. Individual cDNA molecules carried attached unique molecular identifiers. TCRdb fed the 5' RACE reads into MiXCR, producing one record per CDR3 protein. Among about 81,000 distinct CDR3 sequences listed, about 6.5% were seen once. This clonotype was recorded at least ten times. Antigen: not known. The sequencing input was whole blood. This TCR came from an adult who was a healthcare worker with PCR-confirmed SARS-CoV-2 infection or an uninfected control (not recorded which). V and J are TRBV5-1 and TRBJ2-7; D is unclear. CDR3 residues: CASSTAYEQYF. CDR3 nucleotide sequence: TGCGCCAGCAGCACCGCTTACGAGCAGTACTTC.